This T cell receptor (beta chain) was documented in a study of beta chain features in type 1 diabetes. Germline loops: CDR1 SGDLS, CDR2 YYNGEE. CDR3 length: 17 residues. V lost 1 base and J lost 5, with 18 bases in between. The study reverse transcribed the entire isolated RNA, so it sequenced expressed TCRB transcripts. Generated by immunoSEQ multiplex PCR, the TCRdb table keeps only in-frame clones and is missing some. The table lists some 270,000 clones, less than 15% of them singletons, with about 0.03% in the top ten. The sequence derives from a woman in her forties in good health. V is TRBV9 and J is TRBJ2-2, with D maybe TRBD1 (6 bases). Sequences were obtained from naive CD4+ T cells from blood. As DNA, the CDR3 is TGTGCCAGCAGCGTAAGGGGCCCCCCACAGGGAACCGGGGAGCTGTTTTTT. Translation: CASSVRGPPQGTGELFF.